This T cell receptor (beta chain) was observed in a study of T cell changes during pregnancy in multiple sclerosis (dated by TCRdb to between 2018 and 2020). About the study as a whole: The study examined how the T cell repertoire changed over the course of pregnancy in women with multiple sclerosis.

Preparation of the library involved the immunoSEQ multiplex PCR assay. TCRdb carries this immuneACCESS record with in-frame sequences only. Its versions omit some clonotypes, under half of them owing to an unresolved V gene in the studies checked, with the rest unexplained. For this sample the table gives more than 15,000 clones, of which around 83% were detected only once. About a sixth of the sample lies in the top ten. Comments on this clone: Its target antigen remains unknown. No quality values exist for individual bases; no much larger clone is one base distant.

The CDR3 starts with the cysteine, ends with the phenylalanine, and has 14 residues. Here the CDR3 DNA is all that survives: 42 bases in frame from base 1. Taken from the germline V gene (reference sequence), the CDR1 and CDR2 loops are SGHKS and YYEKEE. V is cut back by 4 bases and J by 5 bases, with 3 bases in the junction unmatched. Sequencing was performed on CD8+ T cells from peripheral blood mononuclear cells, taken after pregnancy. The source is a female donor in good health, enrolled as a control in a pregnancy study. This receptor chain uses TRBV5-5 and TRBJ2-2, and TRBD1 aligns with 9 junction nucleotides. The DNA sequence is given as TGTGCCAGCAGCCCCGGGACAGGGACCGGGGAGCTGTTTTTT. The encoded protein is CASSPGTGTGELFF.